Listed here are 3 T cell receptor beta chains from one sample, sequenced in a study of blood T cell repertoires in COVID-19. Profiled with immunoSEQ multiplex PCR; TCRdb holds only in-frame clones, not every one. The table lists tens of thousands of clones, roughly 87% of them singletons. Sequencing input: peripheral blood. Every receptor here comes from a man aged 50 or older with COVID-19, enrolled during active disease.

This chain joins TRBV28 and TRBJ2-3, with 13 bases lining up with TRBD2. With V trimmed by 5 bases and J by 4 bases, 6 bases remained unmatched. CDR1 MDHEN and CDR2 SYDVKM come from the germline V gene. The length of the CDR3 is 16 residues. The CDR3 region is CASSPGLAGAPDTQYF. For the CDR3, the DNA is TGTGCCAGCAGTCCCGGACTAGCGGGAGCGCCAGATACGCAGTATTTT. Filled out from reference TRBV28 and TRBJ2-3, the complete variable domain reads DVKVTQSSRYLVKRTGEKVFLECVQDMDHENMFWYRQDPGLGLRLIYFSYDVKMKEKGDIPEGYSVSREKKERFSLILESASTNQTSMYLCASSPGLAGAPDTQYFGPGTRLTVL.

V is TRBV30 and J is TRBJ1-3, with D possibly matching TRBD1 (6 bases). The CDR3 sequence is 15 residues long. Per the germline V gene, CDR1 is GTSNPN and CDR2 is SVGIG (reference sequence). Trimming shortened V by 5 bases and J by 8 bases, and 22 bases separated the two germline ends. The CDR3 here is CAWGTQVSLEDTIYF. CDR3 DNA: TGTGCCTGGGGGACACAGGTATCTCTGGAAGACACCATATATTTT.

This sequence joins TRBV7-2 and TRBJ2-3; 7 bases are shared with TRBD1. Germline CDR1 reads SGHTA; CDR2 reads FQGNSA. The CDR3 runs to 16 residues. Trimming at V came to 5 bases and at J to 0 bases, leaving 8 bases not matched to a gene. The CDR3 coding sequence is TGTGCCAGCAGCGCCCCGGGACAGCCTAGCACAGATACGCAGTATTTT. Its protein is CASSAPGQPSTDTQYF.